This T cell receptor beta chain was recovered during a study of T cells in localized non-small cell lung cancer. In the case of this clone: Its antigen is undetermined.

Assay used: immunoSEQ multiplex PCR; TCRdb lists only in-frame clones, some missing. The top ten clones hold about 4% of a sample with 25,000 to 30,000 clones, approximately 78% of them seen once. Study findings and constraints: Peak T cell clonality was found in uninvolved adjacent lung, exceeding tumor. Sequencing covered just one tumor region, so heterogeneity cannot be ruled out. The study detected a median approximately 55 of the top 100 tumor clones in adjacent lung.

Germline assignment: CDR1 ENHRY and CDR2 SYGVKD. This CDR3 has 15 residues. The V gene lost 2 bases and the J gene lost 5 bases, with 12 bases spanning the gap. The chain carries TRBV10-3 and TRBJ1-4, with D unresolved. Material: peripheral blood, obtained before any cancer treatment. The receptor's source is a woman between 40 and 69 years old with stage I lung adenocarcinoma. CDR3 loop: CAISESARGNEKLFF. Written as DNA, the CDR3 is TGTGCCATCAGTGAGAGTGCCCGGGGAAATGAAAAACTGTTTTTT.